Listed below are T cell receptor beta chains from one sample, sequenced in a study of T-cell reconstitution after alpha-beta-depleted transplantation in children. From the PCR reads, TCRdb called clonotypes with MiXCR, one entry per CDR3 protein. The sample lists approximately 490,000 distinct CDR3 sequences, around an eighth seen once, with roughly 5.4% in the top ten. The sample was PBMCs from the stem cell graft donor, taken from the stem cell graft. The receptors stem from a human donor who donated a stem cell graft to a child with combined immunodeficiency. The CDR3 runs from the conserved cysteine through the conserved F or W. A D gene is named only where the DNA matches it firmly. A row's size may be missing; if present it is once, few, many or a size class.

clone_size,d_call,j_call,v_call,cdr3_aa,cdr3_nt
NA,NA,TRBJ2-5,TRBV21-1,CASSGWPQETQYF,TGTGCCAGTTCCGGTTGGCCTCAAGAGACCCAGTACTTC
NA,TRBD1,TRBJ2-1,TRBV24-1,CATSDLRTGSTNEQFF,TGTGCCACCAGTGATTTGAGGACAGGGTCAACCAATGAGCAGTTCTTC
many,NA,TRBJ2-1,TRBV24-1,CATSDSDSFSYNEQFF,TGTGCCACCAGTGATTCGGACTCTTTCTCCTACAATGAGCAGTTCTTC
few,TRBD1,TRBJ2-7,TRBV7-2,CASSTWTGGYEQYF,TGTGCCAGCAGCACATGGACAGGGGGCTACGAGCAGTACTTC
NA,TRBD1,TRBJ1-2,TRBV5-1,CASSLGTGWGYGYTF,TGCGCCAGCAGCTTGGGGACAGGCTGGGGCTATGGCTACACCTTC
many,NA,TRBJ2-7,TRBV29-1,CSVVFVGYEQYF,TGCAGCGTTGTGTTCGTGGGGTACGAGCAGTACTTC
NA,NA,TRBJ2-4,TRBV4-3,CASSQVLSFSENIQYF,TGCGCCAGCAGCCAAGTTCTTTCCTTTAGCGAAAACATTCAGTACTTC
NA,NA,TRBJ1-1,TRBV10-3,CAISDLGRTEAFF,TGTGCCATCAGTGATTTGGGCAGGACTGAAGCTTTCTTT
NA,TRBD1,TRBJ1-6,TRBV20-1,CSARDLGQGGNSPLHF,TGCAGTGCTAGAGATTTGGGACAGGGTGGGAATTCACCCCTCCACTTT
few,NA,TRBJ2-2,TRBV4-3,CASSQPAANTGELFF,TGCGCCAGCAGCCAACCAGCCGCGAACACCGGGGAGCTGTTTTTT
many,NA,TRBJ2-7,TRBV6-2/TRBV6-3,CASSYPGFHEQYF,TGTGCCAGCAGTTATCCCGGGTTCCACGAGCAGTACTTC
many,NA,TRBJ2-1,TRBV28,CASNPTGTNEQFF,TGTGCCAGCAACCCTACAGGGACGAATGAGCAGTTCTTC
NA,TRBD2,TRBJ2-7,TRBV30,CASSGSPHEQYF,TGTGCCTCCAGCGGGAGTCCCCACGAGCAGTACTTC
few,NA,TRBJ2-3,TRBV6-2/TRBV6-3,CATRDPPLEDTQYF,TGTGCCACCCGGGACCCTCCTTTGGAAGATACGCAGTATTTT
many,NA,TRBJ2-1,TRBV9,CASSATDRYNEQFF,TGTGCCAGCAGCGCCACCGACAGGTACAATGAGCAGTTCTTC
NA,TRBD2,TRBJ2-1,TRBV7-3,CASSRDGTSGSSNEQFF,TGTGCCAGCAGCCGCGACGGGACTAGCGGGAGTAGCAATGAGCAGTTCTTC
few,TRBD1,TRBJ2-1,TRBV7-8,CASRPWTGGQNEQFF,TGTGCCAGCAGGCCCTGGACAGGGGGACAAAATGAGCAGTTCTTC
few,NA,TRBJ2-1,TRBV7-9,CASSLVDNEQFF,TGTGCCAGCAGCTTAGTTGACAATGAGCAGTTCTTC
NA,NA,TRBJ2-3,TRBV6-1,CASTLTGGRTDTQYF,TGTGCCAGCACCCTGACGGGGGGCCGCACAGATACGCAGTATTTT
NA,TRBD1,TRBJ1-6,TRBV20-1,CSARGLRDSLTPLHF,TGCAGTGCTAGAGGCCTTCGGGACAGCCTAACACCCCTCCACTTT
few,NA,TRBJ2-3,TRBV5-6,CASSLVLAPTDTQYF,TGTGCCAGCAGCTTGGTATTAGCGCCCACAGATACGCAGTATTTT
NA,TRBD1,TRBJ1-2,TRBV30,CAWSVQGAGYTF,TGTGCCTGGAGTGTCCAGGGGGCCGGCTACACCTTC
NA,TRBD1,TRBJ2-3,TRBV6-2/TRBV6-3,CASSLWDRSTDTQYF,TGTGCCAGCAGTTTGTGGGACAGGAGCACAGATACGCAGTATTTT
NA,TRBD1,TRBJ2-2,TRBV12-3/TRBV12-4,CASSSAGGWAGELFF,TGTGCCAGCAGTTCTGCAGGGGGCTGGGCCGGGGAGCTGTTTTTT
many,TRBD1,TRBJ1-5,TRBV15,CATSRDRAGNQPQHF,TGTGCCACCAGCAGGGACAGGGCCGGCAATCAGCCCCAGCATTTT
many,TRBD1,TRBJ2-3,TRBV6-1,CASMTGDTDTQYF,TGTGCCAGCATGACAGGGGACACAGATACGCAGTATTTT
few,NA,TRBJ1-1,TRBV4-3,CASTQIPYATEAFF,TGCGCCAGCACCCAGATACCTTATGCGACTGAAGCTTTCTTT
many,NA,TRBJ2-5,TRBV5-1,CASRLGTVTQETQYF,TGCGCCAGCAGACTGGGTACGGTGACCCAAGAGACCCAGTACTTC
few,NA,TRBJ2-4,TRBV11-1,CASSPRDGPTDLLAKNIQYF,TGTGCCAGCAGCCCCCGGGACGGACCGACCGACCTTCTAGCCAAAAACATTCAGTACTTC
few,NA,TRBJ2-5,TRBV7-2,CASSSMGQETQYF,TGTGCCAGCAGCTCAATGGGCCAAGAGACCCAGTACTTC
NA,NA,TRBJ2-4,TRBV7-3,CASSLTGGAGNIQYF,TGTGCCAGCAGCTTAACTGGGGGGGCTGGAAACATTCAGTACTTC
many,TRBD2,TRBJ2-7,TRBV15,CATSRDREATEQYF,TGTGCCACCAGCAGAGATCGGGAGGCAACCGAGCAGTACTTC
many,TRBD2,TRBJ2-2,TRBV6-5,CASSSPGLVFGELFF,TGTGCCAGCAGTTCCCCGGGACTAGTTTTCGGGGAGCTGTTTTTT
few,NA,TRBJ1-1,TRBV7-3,CASSPLGGHEAFF,TGTGCCAGCAGCCCACTGGGGGGACATGAAGCTTTCTTT
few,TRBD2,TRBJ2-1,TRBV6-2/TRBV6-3,CASSYSGGRNEQFF,TGTGCCAGCAGTTACTCCGGGGGGAGGAATGAGCAGTTCTTC
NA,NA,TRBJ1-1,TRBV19,CASSIGGKAFF,TGTGCCAGTAGTATTGGGGGGAAAGCTTTCTTT
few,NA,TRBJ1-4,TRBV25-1,CASSDGRSFNEKLFF,TGTGCCAGCAGTGATGGGAGGAGCTTTAATGAAAAACTGTTTTTT
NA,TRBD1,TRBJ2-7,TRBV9,CASSASGQGSYEQYF,TGTGCCAGCAGCGCCTCGGGACAGGGGTCCTACGAGCAGTACTTC
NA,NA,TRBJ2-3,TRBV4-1,CASSQERIIATDTQYF,TGCGCCAGCAGCCAAGAGCGGATTATCGCCACAGATACGCAGTATTTT
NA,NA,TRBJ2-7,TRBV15,CATSRDLASYEQYF,TGTGCCACCAGCAGAGATTTGGCGTCCTACGAGCAGTACTTC
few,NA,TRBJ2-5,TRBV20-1,CSAEGGGQGEETQYF,TGCAGTGCTGAGGGAGGGGGCCAGGGGGAAGAGACCCAGTACTTC
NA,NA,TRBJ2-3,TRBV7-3,CASSPGQRRTDTQYF,TGTGCCAGCAGCCCGGGCCAGCGTCGAACAGATACGCAGTATTTT
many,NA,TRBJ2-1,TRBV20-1,CSARPRGWSSYNEQFF,TGCAGTGCTCGCCCCAGGGGCTGGAGCTCCTACAATGAGCAGTTCTTC
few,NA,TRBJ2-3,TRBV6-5,CASSYYPRATSTDTQYF,TGTGCCAGCAGTTACTACCCCCGGGCCACTAGCACAGATACGCAGTATTTT
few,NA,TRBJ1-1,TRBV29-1,CSVEDRGLEAFF,TGCAGCGTTGAAGATCGGGGACTCGAGGCTTTCTTT
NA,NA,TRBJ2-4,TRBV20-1,CSVWDSIAKNIQYF,TGCAGCGTATGGGACTCAATAGCCAAAAACATTCAGTACTTC
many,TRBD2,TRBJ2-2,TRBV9,CASSSGTSGTSNTGELFF,TGTGCCAGCAGCTCCGGGACTAGCGGGACTTCGAACACCGGGGAGCTGTTTTTT
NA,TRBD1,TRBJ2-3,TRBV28,CASSVDRSTDTQYF,TGTGCCAGCAGTGTGGACAGGAGCACAGATACGCAGTATTTT
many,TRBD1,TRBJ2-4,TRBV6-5,CASSSAGTGGNIQYF,TGTGCCAGCAGTTCCGCCGGGACAGGGGGGAACATTCAGTACTTC
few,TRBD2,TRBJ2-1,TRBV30,CAWSSGSSYNEQFF,TGTGCCTGGTCTAGCGGAAGCTCCTACAATGAGCAGTTCTTC
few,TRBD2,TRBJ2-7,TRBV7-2,CASSFREGLSYEQYF,TGTGCCAGCAGCTTTAGGGAGGGCCTATCCTACGAGCAGTACTTC
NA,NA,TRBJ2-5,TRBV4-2,CASSQHARRSQETQYF,TGTGCCAGCAGCCAACACGCTCGCCGGAGCCAAGAGACCCAGTACTTC
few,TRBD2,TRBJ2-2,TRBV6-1,CASSEAGLWSGELFF,TGTGCCAGCAGTGAAGCGGGACTATGGAGCGGGGAGCTGTTTTTT
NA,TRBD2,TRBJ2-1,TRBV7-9,CASRGTSGRGSNEQFF,TGTGCCAGCAGGGGGACTAGCGGGAGGGGAAGCAATGAGCAGTTCTTC
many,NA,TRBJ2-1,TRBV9,CASSVASADLYNEQFF,TGTGCCAGCAGCGTAGCTTCAGCGGACCTTTACAATGAGCAGTTCTTC
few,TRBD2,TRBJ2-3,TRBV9,CASSAGLADLTDTQYF,TGTGCCAGCAGCGCCGGACTAGCGGACCTCACAGATACGCAGTATTTT
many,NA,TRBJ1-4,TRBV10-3,CAISAQPGQLFF,TGTGCCATCAGTGCCCAGCCCGGGCAACTGTTTTTT